The next 30 T cell receptor beta chains were all read from a single sample in a study of T cell responses to AZD1222 COVID-19 vaccine listed by TCRdb under 2021. Libraries were constructed by the immunoSEQ multiplex PCR assay. The clones in this table, taken by TCRdb from immuneACCESS, are in-frame only. Not every clone is retained; where verified, under half of the shortfall comes from an unresolved V gene, and the cause of the rest is unknown. This sample holds 55,000 to 75,000 clones; around 85% were observed only once. The leading ten clones occupy just over 20% of the sample. Per the publication, the time point label means: baseline before first vaccination. Specimen: peripheral blood, collected on day 0 of AZD1222 vaccination. Every receptor here comes from an adult in good health.

The chain links TRBV5-6 to TRBJ1-2, with D perhaps TRBD1 (5 bases). V was cut by 2 bases and J by 5 bases, with 10 bases left in between. Germline lookup yields CDR1 SGHDT and CDR2 YYEEEE. This CDR3 has 13 residues. This CDR3 is CASSLRGEYGYTF. The CDR3 nucleotides are TGTGCCAGCAGCTTACGAGGGGAATATGGCTACACCTTC.

This clone appeared once. The chain has TRBV5-4 and TRBJ2-1, with 10 positions matching TRBD2. The germline V gene encodes CDR1 SGHNT and CDR2 YYREEE (reference sequence). CDR3 length equals 20 residues. V trimming: 5 bases; J trimming: 0 bases; junction bases outside the gene matches: 17. Here the CDR3 DNA reads TGTGCCAGCAGGCAATCGGGGGGACTAGCGCCTAGCTTCTCCTACAATGAGCAGTTCTTC. This encodes CASRQSGGLAPSFSYNEQFF.

This chain connects TRBV14 to TRBJ2-7; the match to TRBD1 covers 8 bases. From germline, CDR1 is SGHDN and CDR2 FVKESK. The CDR3 loop spans 18 amino acids. The J segment lost 2 bases and the V segment lost 3 bases, leaving 15 bases of the junction unmatched. CDR3 amino acids: CASSHIPVVTGDPYEQYF. The CDR3 bases are TGTGCCAGCAGCCATATCCCCGTTGTGACAGGGGACCCCTACGAGCAGTACTTC. The entire variable domain, with the rest obtained from reference TRBV14 and TRBJ2-7, is as follows: EAGVTQFPSHSVIEKGQTVTLRCDPISGHDNLYWYRRVMGKEIKFLLHFVKESKQDESGMPNNRFLAERTGGTYSTLKVQPAELEDSGVYFCASSHIPVVTGDPYEQYFGPGTRLTVT.

This clone was observed a handful of times. This chain's CDR3 is CASSDGLETSGQETQYF. CDR3 nucleotides: TGCGCCAGCAGTGATGGACTTGAGACTAGCGGCCAAGAGACCCAGTACTTC. The gene calls are TRBV10-1 and TRBJ2-5; 9 bases line up with TRBD2. The CDR3 has 17 amino acids. Germline CDR1 WNHNN, CDR2 SYGVQD (reference sequence). The junction had 9 bases not matched to a gene; V was cut back by 3 bases and J by 1 base.

To note about this clone: Other DNA sequences from this sample encode an identical CDR3 as well. This chain links TRBV6-5 with TRBJ2-2; a weak D match, TRBD2 (5 bases). Deletions cut 6 bases from V and 5 bases from J, with 13 bases between. The germline gives CDR1 MNHEY, CDR2 SVGAGI. The CDR3 length is 14 residues. CDR3 amino acids: CASSYGTGTGELFF. The CDR3 bases are TGTGCCAGCAGCTACGGCACGGGGACCGGGGAGCTGTTTTTT.

The chain links TRBV27 to TRBJ2-3; 12 nucleotides line up with TRBD2. Germline loops: CDR1 MNHEY, CDR2 SMNVEV (reference sequence). This CDR3 region has 18 residues. J lost 0 bases, V lost 3 bases, and 7 bases had no gene match. CDR3 in amino acids: CASSFGLAGWSSTDTQYF. CDR3 DNA sequence: TGTGCCAGCAGTTTTGGACTAGCGGGATGGTCTAGCACAGATACGCAGTATTTT.

This clone appeared a single time. This chain connects TRBV5-1 to TRBJ2-5; D possibly matches TRBD1 or TRBD2 (5 bases each). Trimming removed 5 bases at V and 5 bases at J, with 22 bases between. Germline loops: CDR1 SGHRS, CDR2 YFSETQ. The CDR3 is 16 residues long. This chain's CDR3 is CASRPPERGAYETQYF. CDR3 DNA: TGCGCCAGCAGGCCCCCCGAGCGAGGGGCATATGAGACCCAGTACTTC.

The sample holds one count of this clone. The chain has TRBV12-3 or TRBV12-4 and TRBJ2-6, with D uncertain. V lost 7 bases and J 2 bases, leaving 6 bases between the germline ends. This CDR3 region has 13 residues. The CDR3 nucleotides read TGTGCCAGCAAGGAAACTGGGGCCAACGTCCTGACTTTC. Its protein product is CASKETGANVLTF.

The chain has TRBV6-5 and TRBJ1-5; a possible D gene is TRBD1 (5 bases). There are 13 residues in the CDR3. Germline loops: CDR1 MNHEY, CDR2 SVGAGI. V lost 4 bases and J 5 bases, leaving 9 bases between the germline ends. This CDR3 is CASSWGRYQPQHF. DNA of the CDR3: TGTGCCAGCAGTTGGGGCAGATATCAGCCCCAGCATTTT.

This clone was found once. The gene calls are TRBV20-1 and TRBJ2-7; D perhaps matches TRBD1 (6 bases). V dropped 4 bases and J dropped 3 bases, with 7 bases sitting between them. CDR3 length: 11 amino acids. CDR1 is DFQATT, CDR2 SNEGSKA, per germline (reference sequence). The CDR3 sequence is CSAIGGYEQYF. CDR3 DNA sequence: TGCAGTGCTATAGGGGGCTACGAGCAGTACTTC.

This clone was seen a single time. The V call is TRBV7-2, the J call TRBJ2-3; TRBD2 matches 9 bases. V trimming: 5 bases; J trimming: 2 bases; junction bases outside the gene matches: 5. Germline CDR1 and CDR2: SGHTA and FQGNSA. The CDR3 is 15 residues long. The CDR3 bases are TGTGCCAGCAGCATTAGCGGGGGCTTCACAGATACGCAGTATTTT. Its protein product is CASSISGGFTDTQYF. The variable domain in full, with the rest retrieved from reference TRBV7-2 and TRBJ2-3, is GAGVSQSPSNKVTEKGKDVELRCDPISGHTALYWYRQSLGQGLEFLIYFQGNSAPDKSGLPSDRFSAERTGGSVSTLTIQRTQQEDSAVYLCASSISGGFTDTQYFGPGTRLTVL.

This chain joins TRBV11-3 and TRBJ2-1, with D unresolved. V lost 2 bases, J lost 1 base, and 15 bases lay in between. Germline CDR1 and CDR2: SGHNT and YENEEA. There are 17 residues in the CDR3. CDR3 in DNA: TGTGCCAGCAGCTTACCCCAGGACCCAGCTTCCTACAATGAGCAGTTCTTC. Translated, it gives CASSLPQDPASYNEQFF.

J is TRBJ1-1 and V is TRBV30; TRBD1 agrees at 7 bases. Germline V gene sequence: CDR1 GTSNPN, CDR2 SVGIG (reference sequence). This CDR3 is 14 amino acids long. The trim removed 7 bases at V and 0 bases at J, leaving 8 bases unmatched. CDR3 nucleotide sequence: TGTGCCTTGCAGGGGGTTAACATGAACACTGAAGCTTTCTTT. This sequence encodes CALQGVNMNTEAFF.

The chain combines TRBV19 with TRBJ1-6; TRBD1 agrees at 12 bases. Germline V CDR1 and CDR2: LNHDA, SQIVND (reference sequence). The CDR3 extends over 16 amino acids. V shed 6 bases, J shed 11 bases, and the junction held 11 bases outside the gene matches. DNA for the CDR3: TGTGCCAGTAGGCCCGGGACAGGGGGCTATTCACCACCCCTCCACTTT. Amino acid sequence: CASRPGTGGYSPPLHF. Together with reference TRBV19 and TRBJ1-6, the CDR3 gives the full variable domain: DGGITQSPKYLFRKEGQNVTLSCEQNLNHDAMYWYRQDPGQGLRLIYYSQIVNDFQKGDIAEGYSVSREKKESFPLTVTSAQKNPTAFYLCASRPGTGGYSPPLHFGNGTRLTVT.

The gene calls are TRBV7-9 and TRBJ1-6, with D maybe TRBD1 (5 bases). V was pared by 1 base and J by 8 bases, with 15 bases between. This CDR3 has 16 residues. Germline V gene lookup returns CDR1 SEHNR and CDR2 FQNEAQ (reference sequence). In DNA form, the CDR3 reads TGTGCCAGCAGCTTAGGTGGTGGGGCTTTTGATTCACCCCTCCACTTT. Its protein product is CASSLGGGAFDSPLHF.

CDR3 in DNA: TGTGCCAGCAGTTACCCCAGCGGAGGACAAGAGACCCAGTACTTC. Encoded protein: CASSYPSGGQETQYF. The V gene is TRBV6-5, the J gene TRBJ2-5, with D maybe TRBD2 (5 bases). CDR1 and CDR2 from the germline V gene are MNHEY and SVGAGI. V gave up 2 bases and J gave up 2 bases, with 12 bases separating them. CDR3 size: 15 residues.

The chain is built from TRBV4-1 and TRBJ1-4; no clear D. The V and J ends lost 3 bases and 0 bases respectively, with 8 bases between them. The CDR3 totals 15 residues. Germline CDR1 reads MGHRA; CDR2 reads YSYEKL. The CDR3 coding sequence is TGCGCCAGCAGCCATGAAATAGCAACTAATGAAAAACTGTTTTTT. The encoded protein is CASSHEIATNEKLFF.

This clone was recorded a few times. The V and J genes are TRBV9 and TRBJ1-1; 7 bases line up with TRBD1. CDR1 SGDLS and CDR2 YYNGEE come from the germline V gene. The CDR3 has 14 residues. V lost 0 bases, J lost 7 bases, and 6 bases stayed unmatched. The CDR3 is CASSVVRTGVEAFF. The CDR3 DNA sequence: TGTGCCAGCAGCGTAGTCCGAACAGGGGTTGAAGCTTTCTTT.

V is TRBV6-2 or TRBV6-3 and J is TRBJ2-3; D not resolved. CDR1 MNHEY and CDR2 SVGEGT come from the germline V gene. The CDR3 length is 12 residues. The ends were cut back, 4 bases at V and 4 bases at J, with 6 bases in the middle. The CDR3 DNA is TGTGCCAGCAGTTTCCTCGCAGATACGCAGTATTTT. Its protein is CASSFLADTQYF.

The V call is TRBV14, the J call TRBJ1-1; 7 bases align to TRBD1. The CDR3 has 17 residues. V shed 3 bases and J 5 bases; nucleotides not matched to a gene: 15. Germline CDR1 SGHDN, CDR2 FVKESK. As DNA, the CDR3 is TGTGCCAGCAGCCAGACAAGACAGGGTATAGTGCCGACTGAAGCTTTCTTT. Translating it yields CASSQTRQGIVPTEAFF.

This clone was seen a few times. V is TRBV19 and J is TRBJ1-2; no clear D gene. Trimming stripped 6 bases from V and 4 bases from J, with 12 bases between. CDR1 is LNHDA and CDR2 is SQIVND in the germline V gene (reference sequence). The CDR3 sequence is 13 residues long. CDR3: CASRPGLTYGYTF. DNA of the CDR3: TGTGCCAGTAGACCCGGACTGACCTATGGCTACACCTTC.

This rearrangement joins TRBV7-9 to TRBJ1-2; D not resolved. V gave up 5 bases and J gave up 1 base, with 8 bases separating them. Germline V gives CDR1 SEHNR, CDR2 FQNEAQ (reference sequence). The CDR3 has 13 amino acids. The CDR3 reads CASSLQFNYGYTF. The CDR3 DNA is TGTGCCAGCAGCCTCCAGTTTAACTATGGCTACACCTTC.

This chain uses TRBV27 with TRBJ1-1; D is perhaps TRBD1 (5 bases). The CDR3 is made up of 14 amino acids. V lost 4 bases and J 3 bases, leaving 12 bases between the germline ends. The germline V gene has CDR1 MNHEY and CDR2 SMNVEV (reference sequence). CDR3 in DNA: TGTGCCAGCAGTTACGTGAGGGGACACACTGAAGCTTTCTTT. Its translation: CASSYVRGHTEAFF.

The chain carries TRBV5-1 and TRBJ1-2, with a weak D call TRBD1 (5 bases). The CDR3 length is 15 residues. The ends were cut back, 5 bases at V and 3 bases at J, with 17 bases in the middle. Germline values: CDR1 SGHRS, CDR2 YFSETQ. For the CDR3, the DNA is TGCGCCAGCAGATTCGACATGGGGGGGTACTATGGCTACACCTTC. This encodes CASRFDMGGYYGYTF.

V is TRBV19 and J is TRBJ1-6; D is unclear. The CDR3 totals 12 residues. Trimming removed 1 base from V and 8 bases from J, with 3 bases in between. Germline lookup yields CDR1 LNHDA and CDR2 SQIVND (reference sequence). In DNA, the CDR3 is TGTGCCAGTAGTATAGTAGATTCACCCCTCCACTTT. Translating it yields CASSIVDSPLHF.

This chain joins TRBV14 and TRBJ1-2; the D is unclear. The CDR3 runs 14 residues. The V and J ends lost 0 bases and 0 bases respectively, with 5 bases between them. Germline CDR1 reads SGHDN; CDR2 reads FVKESK. The CDR3 here is CASSQDASNYGYTF. The CDR3 region has the DNA TGTGCCAGCAGCCAAGATGCCTCTAACTATGGCTACACCTTC.

The chain joins TRBV5-8 to TRBJ1-1; D ambiguous. The CDR3 contains 15 residues. Germline CDR1 and CDR2: SGHTS and YDEGEE. The V and J ends lost 0 bases and 3 bases respectively, with 12 bases between them. CDR3 residues: CASSLEVRWDTEAFF. CDR3 nucleotides: TGTGCCAGCAGCTTGGAGGTCCGGTGGGACACTGAAGCTTTCTTT.

In its sample, this clone was seen a few times. Relative to the germline gene, one junction end is altered; a read error may explain this. The chain uses TRBV19 and TRBJ2-1; 9 nucleotides align to TRBD2. This CDR3 is 14 amino acids long. Germline lookup yields CDR1 LNHDA and CDR2 SQIVND (reference sequence). CDR3: CASSIAGGLKGGLF. The CDR3 coding sequence is TGTGCCAGTAGTATTGCGGGAGGGCTGAAGGGGGGGCTCTTC.

The chain is built from TRBV4-1 and TRBJ1-3; D ambiguous. CDR3 length: 13 amino acids. The germline gives CDR1 MGHRA, CDR2 YSYEKL. Trimming removed 0 bases at V and 2 bases at J, with 2 bases between. The CDR3 loop is CASSQEPGNTIYF. The DNA for the CDR3 is TGCGCCAGCAGCCAAGAACCTGGAAACACCATATATTTT.

The J gene is TRBJ1-1, the V gene TRBV7-2; the match to TRBD1 covers 8 bases. Germline lookup yields CDR1 SGHTA and CDR2 FQGNSA. Trimming cost V 5 bases and J 4 bases; bases outside gene matches: 9. The CDR3 length is 15 residues. In DNA, the CDR3 is TGTGCCAGCAGCCCCTCTGGGACAGGTTTCACTGAAGCTTTCTTT. This gives the protein CASSPSGTGFTEAFF. Drawing the rest from reference TRBV7-2 and TRBJ1-1, the complete variable domain is GAGVSQSPSNKVTEKGKDVELRCDPISGHTALYWYRQSLGQGLEFLIYFQGNSAPDKSGLPSDRFSAERTGGSVSTLTIQRTQQEDSAVYLCASSPSGTGFTEAFFGQGTRLTVV.